These 18 T cell receptor beta chains were sequenced from one sample in a study of spatial heterogeneity in lung cancer. The sample's time point: sample taken at primary tumor resection. Each CDR3 protein gets one entry after TCRdb re-called the 5' RACE reads with MiXCR. The sample lists some 21,000 distinct CDR3 sequences, about 4.5% occurring once. The sequenced sample was PBMCs, obtained at surgery. Receptors were obtained from a male donor with early-stage non-small cell lung cancer.

This clonotype has ten or more counts. This sequence joins TRBV13 and TRBJ2-1; maybe TRBD2 (5 bases). Trimming removed 1 base from V and 3 bases from J, with 10 bases in between. Germline assignment: CDR1 PRHDT and CDR2 FYEKMQ (reference sequence). This CDR3 is built from 15 residues. CDR3 bases: TGTGCCAGCAGCTTAGAGGGAGTTGGCTACAATGAGCAGTTCTTC. Residues: CASSLEGVGYNEQFF.

The chain couples TRBV20-1 to TRBJ2-7, with a weak D call TRBD2 (5 bases). Germline loops: CDR1 DFQATT, CDR2 SNEGSKA (reference sequence). V shed 7 bases and J shed 0 bases, with 13 bases lying between them. The CDR3 spans 13 residues. The CDR3 DNA is TGCAGTGTGGTAGGCGGGTTCTCCTACGAGCAGTACTTC. This gives the protein CSVVGGFSYEQYF.

At least ten counts were recorded for this clonotype. The V call is TRBV6-6, the J call TRBJ1-4; D possibly corresponds to TRBD1 (5 bases). V dropped 6 bases and J dropped 4 bases, with 6 bases sitting between them. Germline V gene sequence: CDR1 MNHNY, CDR2 SVGAGI (reference sequence). This CDR3 contains 12 residues. The CDR3 protein is CASRQGNEKLFF. CDR3 DNA: TGTGCCAGCAGGCAGGGTAATGAAAAACTGTTTTTT.

Of note for this clonotype: A much more abundant neighbour one base away suggests this may be a read error. The chain couples TRBV11-1 to TRBJ2-3; D ambiguous. The CDR3 covers 15 residues. Trimming cost V 5 bases and J 0 bases, with 12 bases left between them. CDR1 is SGHAT, CDR2 FQDESV, per germline (reference sequence). As DNA, the CDR3 is TGTGCCAGCAGCATTAGGGTCAGGAGCACAGATACGCAGTATTTT. Translation gives CASSIRVRSTDTQYF.

To note about this clonotype: The junction departs from germline at one end; a sequencing error may be responsible. The chain uses TRBV25-1 and TRBJ2-2; D assignment may be TRBD1 or TRBD2 (5 bases each). There are 15 residues in the CDR3. Germline V gives CDR1 MGHDK, CDR2 SYGVNS. CDR3 sequence reads: CASRSDRLNTGELFF. In DNA form, the CDR3 reads TGTGCCAGCAGGTCTGACAGACTGAACACCGGGGAACTGTTTTTT.

This clonotype was seen a few times. The DNA for the CDR3 is TGTGCCAGCAGCCAAGATTGGGGGGGAAGGGAGACCCAGTACTTC. Its translation: CASSQDWGGRETQYF. This chain joins TRBV3-1 and TRBJ2-5; 7 nucleotides match TRBD2. The V gene end was trimmed by 0 bases and the J gene end by 5 bases; junction bases not matched to a gene: 6. The CDR3 is made up of 15 amino acids. The germline gives CDR1 LGHDT, CDR2 YNNKEL (reference sequence).

By share, this clonotype ranks as medium-sized. The rearrangement uses TRBV4-2 and TRBJ1-1; D perhaps matches TRBD1 (5 bases). Looked up from germline, CDR1 is LGHNA and CDR2 is YNFKEQ. Trimming cost V 2 bases and J 0 bases, with 10 bases left between them. CDR3 length: 15 amino acids. The CDR3 reads CASSQTGTVNTEAFF. CDR3 coding DNA: TGTGCCAGCAGCCAAACCGGGACGGTGAACACTGAAGCTTTCTTT.

In this sample, this clonotype turned up many times. V gene TRBV7-2 combines with J gene TRBJ2-7, with a possible D match to TRBD2 (6 bases). V lost 7 bases and J lost 4, with 14 bases in between. Germline V gives CDR1 SGHTA, CDR2 FQGNSA. The CDR3 has 13 residues. The CDR3 spells CASNRPGDYEQYF. The CDR3 DNA follows: TGTGCCAGCAACCGCCCGGGGGATTACGAGCAGTACTTC.

This clonotype showed up many times. The rearrangement joins TRBV15 to TRBJ1-5; D is uncertain. The germline V and J ends were trimmed by 2 bases and 0 bases, with 8 bases remaining between them. The germline V gene has CDR1 LNHNV and CDR2 YYDKDF (reference sequence). This CDR3 is 15 amino acids long. DNA for the CDR3: TGTGCCACCAGCAGAAAGGACGGTAGCAATCAGCCCCAGCATTTT. It encodes CATSRKDGSNQPQHF.

Details on this clonotype: This may be a read error: a much more frequent sequence differs by one nucleotide. As DNA, the CDR3 is TGTGCCAGCAGTTTCGGGGCCCCCATTCCCGAGCAGTACTTC. Translated: CASSFGAPIPEQYF. This chain joins TRBV12-3 or TRBV12-4 and TRBJ2-7, with D perhaps assigned TRBD1 or TRBD2 (5 bases each). This CDR3 contains 14 residues. Trimming cost V 3 bases and J 6 bases, with 15 bases left between them.

Many counts were recorded for this clonotype. The J gene is TRBJ1-2, the V gene TRBV20-1, with D maybe TRBD1 (5 bases). This CDR3 comprises 11 residues. Germline V gene lookup returns CDR1 DFQATT and CDR2 SNEGSKA (reference sequence). Between the trimmed V and J ends, which lost 5 bases and 7 bases, there was a span of 11 bases. CDR3 amino acids: CSAGGPVGYTF. CDR3 in DNA: TGCAGTGCTGGGGGACCCGTTGGCTACACCTTC.

By proportion, this clonotype is medium-sized. V gene TRBV6-5 combines with J gene TRBJ1-1; D is uncertain. The CDR3 runs to 12 residues. Trimming took off 8 bases at V and 1 base at J, with 8 bases between the two ends. Germline values: CDR1 MNHEY, CDR2 SVGAGI. The CDR3 DNA reads as TGTGCCAGCGGTCAAAGGAACACTGAAGCTTTCTTT. The encoded protein is CASGQRNTEAFF.

This clonotype was detected many times. The chain links TRBV7-2 to TRBJ1-2; TRBD1 is a possible D gene (5 bases). V dropped 2 bases and J dropped 5 bases, with 9 bases sitting between them. The CDR3 covers 13 residues. The germline V gene has CDR1 SGHTA and CDR2 FQGNSA. The CDR3 loop is CASSLSGSYGYTF. Here the CDR3 DNA reads TGTGCCAGCAGCTTATCAGGGAGTTATGGCTACACCTTC. The variable domain in full, with the rest retrieved from reference TRBV7-2 and TRBJ1-2, is GAGVSQSPSNKVTEKGKDVELRCDPISGHTALYWYRQSLGQGLEFLIYFQGNSAPDKSGLPSDRFSAERTGGSVSTLTIQRTQQEDSAVYLCASSLSGSYGYTFGSGTRLTVV.

This clonotype has a count of ten or more. V and J are TRBV7-2 and TRBJ2-5, with 13 bases identical to TRBD2. Germline assignment: CDR1 SGHTA and CDR2 FQGNSA. After removal of 5 bases from V and 5 bases from J, the junction contained 11 bases not matched to a gene. The CDR3 runs 17 residues. The DNA of the CDR3 is TGTGCCAGCAGCCCCCCCGGACTAGCGGGGGCCCCTGAGACCCAGTACTTC. This sequence encodes CASSPPGLAGAPETQYF.

This clonotype was seen ten or more times. The V call is TRBV7-9, the J call TRBJ2-1; 8 positions agree with TRBD2. The CDR3 consists of 15 residues. Germline V gene sequence: CDR1 SEHNR, CDR2 FQNEAQ (reference sequence). The V and J ends lost 1 base and 4 bases, in that order; junction bases with no gene match: 3. CDR3 sequence (DNA): TGTGCCAGCAGCTTAGATAGCGGGGTTTACAATGAGCAGTTCTTC. This sequence encodes CASSLDSGVYNEQFF.

In its sample, this clonotype was seen many times. This chain connects TRBV18 to TRBJ2-1, with D perhaps assigned TRBD1 or TRBD2 (5 bases each). CDR3 length: 15 amino acids. Germline V gene data show CDR1 as KGHSH and CDR2 as LQKENI. The ends were cut back, 2 bases at V and 2 bases at J, with 10 bases in the middle. This chain's CDR3 is CASSPKEGPYNEQFF. The CDR3 DNA sequence: TGTGCCAGCTCACCAAAAGAGGGACCCTACAATGAGCAGTTCTTC. Full variable domain (missing parts from reference TRBV18 and TRBJ2-1): NAGVMQNPRHLVRRRGQEARLRCSPMKGHSHVYWYRQLPEEGLKFMVYLQKENIIDESGMPKERFSAEFPKEGPSILRIQQVVRGDSAAYFCASSPKEGPYNEQFFGPGTRLTVL.

This clonotype has a count of ten or more. This chain connects TRBV11-1 to TRBJ2-1; D call uncertain. Trimming removed 2 bases at V and 8 bases at J, with 10 bases between. The germline V gene has CDR1 SGHAT and CDR2 FQDESV (reference sequence). The CDR3 extends over 13 amino acids. The CDR3 DNA reads as TGTGCCAGCAGCTTAAGTAGGCTCGATGAGCAGTTCTTC. Translating gives CASSLSRLDEQFF.

This clonotype appeared a few times. This chain links TRBV11-2 with TRBJ2-1; 7 positions agree with TRBD1. V was clipped by 3 bases and J by 1 base; unmatched bases: 0. Germline V lookup: CDR1 SGHAT, CDR2 FQNNGV. CDR3 length equals 14 residues. The CDR3 sequence: CASSFRGSYNEQFF. CDR3 nucleotide sequence: TGTGCCAGCAGCTTCAGGGGGTCCTACAATGAGCAGTTCTTC.